The clone carrying this T cell receptor beta chain was seen a few times. This entry comes from a study of control samples from healthy donors and cancer patients. Assay used: immunoSEQ multiplex PCR; TCRdb lists only in-frame clones, some missing. The top ten clones hold approximately 1.8% of a sample with fewer than 250,000 clones, around 93% of them seen once. From germline, CDR1 is SGHDT and CDR2 YYEEEE. The CDR3 contains 16 residues. J was trimmed by 6 bases and V by 8 bases; bases with no gene match: 15. The rearrangement joins TRBV5-6 to TRBJ2-2; TRBD1 aligns across 8 bases. Sequencing was done on a sample of blood. This clonotype originated in a man aged 25-45 years in good health. The chain's CDR3 is CASSSLGQGFAGELFF. The DNA of the CDR3 is TGTGCCAGTAGCAGCTTAGGACAGGGCTTCGCCGGGGAGCTGTTTTTT.